What follows is one T cell receptor (beta chain) and its context. Its matching antigen is unknown. This sample is drawn from a study of cytomegalovirus exposure and HLA in healthy donors. Germline CDR1 KGHSH, CDR2 LQKENI. The CDR3 length is 16 residues. Trimming at V came to 2 bases and at J to 6 bases, leaving 8 bases not matched to a gene. Study-level results: What TCR beta sequences reportedly achieved was accurate prediction of HLA-A and HLA-B alleles in most subjects. Most sequenced TCRs were rare (though some public TCRs occurred in many donors).

The PCR used 60 Vbeta and 13 Jbeta primers. Measured with immunoSEQ multiplex PCR; TCRdb has only the in-frame clones, and not every one. The top ten clones hold roughly 0.62% of a sample with 200,000 to 250,000 clones, around 80% of them seen once. The chain joins TRBV18 to TRBJ2-2, with 8 bases identical to TRBD1. The receptor was isolated from a young man in good health and CMV-seronegative. The sample comprised PBMCs. In DNA, the CDR3 is TGTGCCAGCTCACCATTGGCGGACAGGGAGTCCGGGGAGCTGTTTTTT. As protein: CASSPLADRESGELFF.